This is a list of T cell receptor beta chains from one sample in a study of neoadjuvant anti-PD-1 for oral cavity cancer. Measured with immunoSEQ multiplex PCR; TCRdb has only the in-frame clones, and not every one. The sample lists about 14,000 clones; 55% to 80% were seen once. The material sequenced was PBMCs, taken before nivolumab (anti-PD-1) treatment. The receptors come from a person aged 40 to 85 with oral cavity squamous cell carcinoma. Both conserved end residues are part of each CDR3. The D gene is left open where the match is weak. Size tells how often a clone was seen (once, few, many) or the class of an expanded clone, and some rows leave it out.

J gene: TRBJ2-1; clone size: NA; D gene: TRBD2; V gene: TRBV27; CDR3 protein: CASRERGAVYNEQFF; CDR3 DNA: TGTGCCAGCAGGGAGCGGGGGGCCGTTTACAATGAGCAGTTCTTC
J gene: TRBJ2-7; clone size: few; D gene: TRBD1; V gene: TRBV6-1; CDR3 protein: CASSEDDTGGYEQYF; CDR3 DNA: TGTGCCAGCAGTGAAGATGATACAGGGGGCTACGAGCAGTACTTC
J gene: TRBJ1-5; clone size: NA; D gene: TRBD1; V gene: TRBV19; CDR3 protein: CASTPQGGSNQPQHF; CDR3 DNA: TGTGCCAGTACCCCTCAGGGGGGGAGCAATCAGCCCCAGCATTTT
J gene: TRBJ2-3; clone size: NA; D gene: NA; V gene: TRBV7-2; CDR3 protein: CASSSTDTQYF; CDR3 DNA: TGTGCCAGCAGCTCTACAGATACGCAGTATTTT
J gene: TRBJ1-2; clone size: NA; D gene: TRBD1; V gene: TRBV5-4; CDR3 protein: CASSLLGQGEGGYTF; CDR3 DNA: TGTGCCAGCAGCTTGCTGGGACAGGGGGAGGGTGGCTACACCTTC
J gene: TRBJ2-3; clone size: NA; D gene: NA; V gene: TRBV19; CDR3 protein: CASRAGTEDTQYF; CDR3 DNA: TGTGCCAGTAGGGCAGGGACGGAAGATACGCAGTATTTT
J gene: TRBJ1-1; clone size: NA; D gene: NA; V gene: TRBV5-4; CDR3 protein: CASSFSGTPNEAFF; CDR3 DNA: TGTGCCAGCAGCTTCTCCGGGACACCTAATGAAGCTTTCTTT
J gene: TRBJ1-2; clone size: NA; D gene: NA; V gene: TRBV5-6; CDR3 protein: CASSLNSGIKTYGYTF; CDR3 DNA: TGTGCCAGCAGCTTGAACTCCGGGATCAAAACCTATGGCTACACCTTC
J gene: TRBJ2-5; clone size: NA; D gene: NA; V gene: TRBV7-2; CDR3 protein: CASSSDSLEKTQYF; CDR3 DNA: TGTGCCAGCAGCTCGGACAGTTTAGAAAAGACCCAGTACTTC
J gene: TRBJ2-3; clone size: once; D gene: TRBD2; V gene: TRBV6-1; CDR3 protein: CASSDRGLAQGDTQYF; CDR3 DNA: TGTGCCAGCAGTGATCGAGGACTAGCCCAAGGGGATACGCAGTATTTT
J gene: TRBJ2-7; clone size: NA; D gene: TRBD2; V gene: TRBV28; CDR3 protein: CASSFPGGETYEQYF; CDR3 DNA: TGTGCCAGCAGTTTCCCGGGAGGGGAAACCTACGAGCAGTACTTC
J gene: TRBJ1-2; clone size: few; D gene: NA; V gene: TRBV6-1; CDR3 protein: CASSQTGNYGYTF; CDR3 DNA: TGTGCCAGCAGTCAAACGGGAAACTATGGCTACACCTTC
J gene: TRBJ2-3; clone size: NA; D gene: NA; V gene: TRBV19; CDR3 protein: CASSTTGEDTQYF; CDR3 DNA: TGTGCCAGTAGTACAACTGGAGAGGATACGCAGTATTTT
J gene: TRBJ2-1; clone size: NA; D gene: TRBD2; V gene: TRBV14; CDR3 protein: CASSQRGTSSNNEQFF; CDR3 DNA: TGTGCCAGCAGTCAAAGGGGGACTAGCAGTAACAATGAGCAGTTCTTC
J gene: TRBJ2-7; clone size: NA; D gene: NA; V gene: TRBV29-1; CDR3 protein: CSGWESGRDEQYF; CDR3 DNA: TGCAGCGGGTGGGAATCCGGTAGGGACGAGCAGTACTTC
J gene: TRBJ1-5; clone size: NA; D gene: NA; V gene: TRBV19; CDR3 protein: CASKSSRGNQPQHF; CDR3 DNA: TGTGCCAGTAAGTCCTCGAGGGGCAATCAGCCCCAGCATTTT
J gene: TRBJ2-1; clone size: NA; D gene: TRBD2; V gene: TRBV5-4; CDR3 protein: CAGEERGHNEQFF; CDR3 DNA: TGTGCAGGAGAGGAGCGGGGGCACAATGAGCAGTTCTTC
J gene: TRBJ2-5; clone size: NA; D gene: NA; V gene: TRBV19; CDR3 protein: CATRGLGETQYF; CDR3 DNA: TGTGCTACCCGGGGCCTCGGGGAGACCCAGTACTTC
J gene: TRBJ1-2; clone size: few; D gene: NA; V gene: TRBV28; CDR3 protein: CASWGLGYGYTF; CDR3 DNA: TGTGCCAGCTGGGGACTCGGGTATGGCTACACCTTC
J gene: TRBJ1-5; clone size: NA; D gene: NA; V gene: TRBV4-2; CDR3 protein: CASSQESASYSNQPQHF; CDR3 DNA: TGTGCCAGCAGCCAAGAAAGTGCGTCTTATAGCAATCAGCCCCAGCATTTT
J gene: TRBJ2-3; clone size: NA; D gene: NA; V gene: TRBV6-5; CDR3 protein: CASSYSPVGRADTQYF; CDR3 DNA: TGTGCCAGCAGTTACTCCCCCGTCGGGAGAGCTGATACGCAGTATTTT
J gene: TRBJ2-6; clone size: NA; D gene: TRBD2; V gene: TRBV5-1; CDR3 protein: CASSSGGSGANVLTF; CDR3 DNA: TGCGCCAGCAGCTCCGGGGGGTCTGGGGCCAACGTCCTGACTTTC
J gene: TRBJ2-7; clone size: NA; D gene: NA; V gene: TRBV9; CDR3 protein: CASSVDSGEFEAEQYF; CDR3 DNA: TGTGCCAGCAGCGTAGATAGTGGCGAGTTTGAAGCGGAGCAGTACTTC
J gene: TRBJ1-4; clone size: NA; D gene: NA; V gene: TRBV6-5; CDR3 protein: CASSPGITGEKLFF; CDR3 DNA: TGTGCCAGCAGCCCAGGGATCACGGGAGAAAAACTGTTTTTT
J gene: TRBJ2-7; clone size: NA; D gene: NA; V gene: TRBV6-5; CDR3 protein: CASSRRDRDEQYF; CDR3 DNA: TGTGCCAGCAGCCGACGCGACCGCGACGAGCAGTACTTC
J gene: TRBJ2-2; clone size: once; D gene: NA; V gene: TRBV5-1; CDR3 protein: CASSLLRGDTGELFF; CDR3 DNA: TGCGCCAGCAGCCTTCTAAGAGGGGACACCGGGGAGCTGTTTTTT
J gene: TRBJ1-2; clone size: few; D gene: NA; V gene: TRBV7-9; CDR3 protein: CASSRKGDGSYGYTF; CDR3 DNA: TGTGCCAGCAGCCGAAAAGGGGACGGGTCCTATGGCTACACCTTC
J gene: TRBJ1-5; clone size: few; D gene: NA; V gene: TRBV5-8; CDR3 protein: CASSLGQRNQPQHF; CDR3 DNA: TGTGCCAGCAGCTTGGGCCAGCGGAACCAGCCCCAGCATTTT